This TCR beta chain was identified during a study of cytomegalovirus exposure and HLA in healthy donors. PCR employed 60 Vbeta and 13 Jbeta primers. The method was immunoSEQ multiplex PCR; TCRdb's version includes in-frame clones alone and lacks a portion of them. Of 110,000 to 150,000 clones in the sample, approximately 84% were seen once. With regard to this clone: The antigen is not known. Other DNA sequences within the sample encode an identical CDR3.

General study results and limits: The dataset shows that most TCR sequences were rare, while some public TCRs occurred in many donors. The CMV antigen specificity of three CMV-associated chains was confirmed through in vitro analysis. Because they were indistinguishable, some V segments, including TRBV6-2 and TRBV6-3, were excluded. Overall, some 160 TCR beta chains were annotated as cytomegalovirus-associated.

The CDR3 runs to 12 residues. Germline V gene sequence: CDR1 MDHEN, CDR2 SYDVKM. V shed 6 bases and J shed 5 bases, with 9 bases lying between them. The TCR comes from a woman aged 60-75 years in good health and CMV-seropositive. The V gene is TRBV28, the J gene TRBJ2-3; D remains ambiguous. Sequencing used PBMCs. DNA for the CDR3: TGTGCCAGCAGCCTTGCTAGAGATACGCAGTATTTT. Translating it yields CASSLARDTQYF.